These 10 T cell receptor beta chains were all obtained from the same sample, sequenced in a study of T cells in Graves' hyperthyroidism and ophthalmopathy. Amplified TCR beta CDR3 regions came from RNA transcripts. In the first-round RT-PCR of the TCR CDR3, the HTBI primer set was used. TCRdb processed the multiplex PCR reads anew with MiXCR; each CDR3 protein has one entry. The sample contains 370,000 or so distinct CDR3 sequences, 13% of which appear only once. Source material: blood. These receptors originate from a man younger than 40 with Graves' hyperthyroidism that later progressed to Graves' ophthalmopathy.

This clonotype showed up many times. This chain joins TRBV18 and TRBJ1-5, with unresolved D. Germline loops: CDR1 KGHSH, CDR2 LQKENI. This CDR3 region has 15 residues. V lost 3 bases, J lost 6 bases, and 15 bases lay in between. CDR3 in amino acids: CASSPAGGWGQPQHF. The CDR3 nucleotides are TGTGCCAGCTCACCGGCGGGTGGTTGGGGTCAGCCCCAGCATTTT.

This clonotype showed up just once. This could be a read error, since a much larger clone is one nucleotide away. The rearrangement uses TRBV19 and TRBJ2-4; TRBD1 is a possible D gene (8 bases). The germline CDR1 and CDR2 sequences are LNHDA and SQIVND (reference sequence). This CDR3 is 18 amino acids long. V lost 2 bases and J lost 2, with 19 bases in between. The CDR3 nucleotides are TGTGCCAGTAGTATAAACCCAGGGGGCGGGGGATCCAAAAACATTCAGTACTTC. It codes for CASSINPGGGGSKNIQYF.

The genes are TRBV19 and TRBJ1-1, with D possibly matching TRBD1 (5 bases). V gave up 3 bases and J gave up 5 bases, with 13 bases separating them. This CDR3 contains 14 residues. Germline CDR1 LNHDA, CDR2 SQIVND (reference sequence). This chain's CDR3 is CASSMEVRGTEAFF. CDR3 DNA sequence: TGTGCCAGTAGTATGGAGGTAAGGGGAACTGAAGCTTTCTTT.

The sample holds many counts of this clonotype. The DNA of the CDR3 is TGTGCCAGCAGTTCAGTATTTAGAAACACCATATATTTT. Its protein is CASSSVFRNTIYF. The genes are TRBV28 and TRBJ1-3, with D hard to call. The germline CDR1 and CDR2 sequences are MDHEN and SYDVKM. There are 13 residues in the CDR3. The V gene lost 4 bases and the J gene lost 5 bases, with 9 bases spanning the gap.

This clonotype was counted at least ten times. The rearrangement uses TRBV20-1 and TRBJ1-5; unclear D gene. With 2 bases removed from V and 5 bases from J, the gap between germline ends came to 22 bases. The CDR3 loop spans 17 amino acids. Germline lookup yields CDR1 DFQATT and CDR2 SNEGSKA (reference sequence). CDR3 sequence reads: CSARRKKNKRLDQPQHF. The DNA for the CDR3 is TGCAGTGCTAGAAGGAAAAAAAACAAGAGGTTGGATCAGCCCCAGCATTTT.

This clonotype was counted ten times or more. The chain employs TRBV28 and TRBJ2-3; a possible D gene is TRBD1 (6 bases). Germline V CDR1 and CDR2: MDHEN, SYDVKM. Trimming cost V 3 bases and J 2 bases, with 12 bases left between them. The CDR3 is 15 amino acids. CDR3 DNA sequence: TGTGCCAGCAGTTTCACGGGACATAACACAGATACGCAGTATTTT. It codes for CASSFTGHNTDTQYF.

As to this clonotype: A much larger clone lies one base from this, so it may be a read error. The rearrangement links TRBV7-7 to TRBJ2-7, with TRBD1 as a possible D gene (5 bases). The CDR3 spans 16 residues. Germline CDR1 and CDR2: SSHAT and FNYEAQ (reference sequence). V was trimmed by 1 base and J by 0 bases, leaving 13 bases between them. Here the CDR3 DNA reads TGTGCCAGCAGCTTAGGAAGACAGAAGAGCTCCTACGAGCAGTACTTC. This codes for CASSLGRQKSSYEQYF. The full variable domain, rest sourced from reference TRBV7-7 and TRBJ2-7, is GAGVSQSPRYKVTKRGQDVTLRCDPISSHATLYWYQQALGQGPEFLTYFNYEAQPDKSGLPSDRFSAERPEGSISTLTIQRTEQRDSAMYRCASSLGRQKSSYEQYFGPGTRLTVT.

The chain uses TRBV6-5 and TRBJ2-5; D ambiguous. Trimming shortened V by 0 bases and J by 5 bases, and 10 bases separated the two germline ends. Germline loops: CDR1 MNHEY, CDR2 SVGAGI. This CDR3 has 14 residues. Written as DNA, the CDR3 is TGTGCCAGCAGTTACTCGAACAGTGGCGAGACCCAGTACTTC. Protein: CASSYSNSGETQYF.

This clonotype was picked up a small number of times. V is TRBV11-2 and J is TRBJ2-1; 9 bases are shared with TRBD2. The CDR3 is made up of 16 amino acids. The V gene's germline CDR1 is SGHAT and CDR2 FQNNGV. Trimming at V came to 5 bases and at J to 9 bases, leaving 14 bases not matched to a gene. The CDR3 spells CASSQGGSGGTGEQFF. In DNA form, the CDR3 reads TGTGCCAGCAGCCAAGGTGGTAGCGGGGGTACAGGTGAGCAGTTCTTC. Full variable domain (outside the CDR3, taken from reference TRBV11-2 and TRBJ2-1): EAGVAQSPRYKIIEKRQSVAFWCNPISGHATLYWYQQILGQGPKLLIQFQNNGVVDDSQLPKDRFSAERLKGVDSTLKIQPAKLEDSAVYLCASSQGGSGGTGEQFFGPGTRLTVL.

V is TRBV5-1 and J is TRBJ2-3; TRBD1 matches at 9 bases. The CDR3 is made up of 16 amino acids. With 4 bases clipped from V and 4 bases from J, the junction kept 10 bases outside the gene matches. Germline V gene sequence: CDR1 SGHRS, CDR2 YFSETQ. CDR3 region: CASSPGQGGWADTQYF. As DNA, the CDR3 is TGCGCCAGCAGCCCGGGACAGGGTGGTTGGGCAGATACGCAGTATTTT. Full variable domain (remainder filled in from reference TRBV5-1 and TRBJ2-3): KAGVTQTPRYLIKTRGQQVTLSCSPISGHRSVSWYQQTPGQGLQFLFEYFSETQRNKGNFPGRFSGRQFSNSRSEMNVSTLELGDSALYLCASSPGQGGWADTQYFGPGTRLTVL.